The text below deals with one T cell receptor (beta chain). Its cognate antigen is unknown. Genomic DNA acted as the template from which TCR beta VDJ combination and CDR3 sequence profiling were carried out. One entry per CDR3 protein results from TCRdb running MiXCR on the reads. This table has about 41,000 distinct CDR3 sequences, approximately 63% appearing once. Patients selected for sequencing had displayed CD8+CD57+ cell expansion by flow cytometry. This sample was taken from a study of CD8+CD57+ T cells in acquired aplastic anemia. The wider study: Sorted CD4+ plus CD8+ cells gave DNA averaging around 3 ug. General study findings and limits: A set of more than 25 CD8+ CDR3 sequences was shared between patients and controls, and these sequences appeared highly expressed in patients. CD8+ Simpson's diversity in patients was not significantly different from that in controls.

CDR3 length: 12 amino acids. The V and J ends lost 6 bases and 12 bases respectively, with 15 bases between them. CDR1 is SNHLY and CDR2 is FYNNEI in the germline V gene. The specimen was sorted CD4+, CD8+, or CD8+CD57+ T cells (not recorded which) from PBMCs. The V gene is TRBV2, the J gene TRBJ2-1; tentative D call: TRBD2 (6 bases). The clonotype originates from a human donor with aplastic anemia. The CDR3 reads CASRTDWDLQFF. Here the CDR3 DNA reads TGTGCCAGCAGGACGGACTGGGACTTGCAGTTCTTC.